This TCR beta chain was retrieved from a study of T cell responses to AZD1222 COVID-19 vaccine. Overall study: Second-dose groups at about 4 or about 12 weeks were pooled. Study findings and constraints: Mapped onto spike, vaccine-associated CD4 TCRs spanned it and were dominant at 160-218 and 743-854. White British donors predominated, females outnumbered males, and clonal diversity was possibly underestimated.

Per the germline V gene, CDR1 is SSHAT and CDR2 is FNYEAQ (reference sequence). CDR3 length equals 15 residues. Germline trimming cut 1 base from V and 5 bases from J; bases unmatched to any gene: 3. About this clone itself: Its antigen is still unknown.

Only in-frame clones appear in the TCRdb table, and some are missing; sequencing was by immunoSEQ multiplex PCR. The profile covers about 120,000 clones, with over 75% appearing a single time and 1.6% taken by the ten largest. The source of this sequence is an adult in good health. The chain recombines TRBV7-7 with TRBJ2-3, with 10 bases lining up with TRBD2. The sequencing here drew on peripheral blood, taken on day 0 of AZD1222 vaccination. As DNA, the CDR3 is TGTGCCAGCAGCTTAGGTGCTAGCGGGGGAGATACGCAGTATTTT. As protein: CASSLGASGGDTQYF.